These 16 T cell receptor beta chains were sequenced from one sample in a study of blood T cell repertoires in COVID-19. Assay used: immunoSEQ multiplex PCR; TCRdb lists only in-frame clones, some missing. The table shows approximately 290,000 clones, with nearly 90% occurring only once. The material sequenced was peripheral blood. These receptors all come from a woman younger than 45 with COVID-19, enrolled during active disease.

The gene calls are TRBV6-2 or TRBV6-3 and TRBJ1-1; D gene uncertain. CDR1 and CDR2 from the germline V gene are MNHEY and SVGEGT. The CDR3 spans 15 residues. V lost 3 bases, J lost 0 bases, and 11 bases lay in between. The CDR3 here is CASSYGASVNTEAFF. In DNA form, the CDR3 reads TGTGCCAGCAGTTATGGTGCCTCAGTGAACACTGAAGCTTTCTTT.

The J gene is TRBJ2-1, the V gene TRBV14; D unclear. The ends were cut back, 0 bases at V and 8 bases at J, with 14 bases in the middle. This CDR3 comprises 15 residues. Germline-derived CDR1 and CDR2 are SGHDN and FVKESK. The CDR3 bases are TGTGCCAGCAGCCAAGACTCAACTCCTTCCCATGAGCAGTTCTTC. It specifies CASSQDSTPSHEQFF. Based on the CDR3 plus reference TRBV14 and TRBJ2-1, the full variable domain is EAGVTQFPSHSVIEKGQTVTLRCDPISGHDNLYWYRRVMGKEIKFLLHFVKESKQDESGMPNNRFLAERTGGTYSTLKVQPAELEDSGVYFCASSQDSTPSHEQFFGPGTRLTVL.

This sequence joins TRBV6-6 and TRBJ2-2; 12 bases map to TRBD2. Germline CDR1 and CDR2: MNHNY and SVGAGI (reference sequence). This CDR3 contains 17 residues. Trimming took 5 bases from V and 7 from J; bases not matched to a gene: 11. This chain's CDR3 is CASSPLAGGHPSGELFF. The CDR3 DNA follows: TGTGCCAGCAGTCCGCTAGCGGGGGGGCATCCCAGCGGGGAGCTGTTTTTT.

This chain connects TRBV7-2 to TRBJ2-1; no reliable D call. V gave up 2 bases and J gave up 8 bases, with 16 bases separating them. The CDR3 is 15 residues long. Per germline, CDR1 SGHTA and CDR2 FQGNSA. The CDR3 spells CASSLTQPRRDEQFF. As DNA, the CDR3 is TGTGCCAGCAGCTTAACTCAGCCTCGCCGGGATGAGCAGTTCTTC. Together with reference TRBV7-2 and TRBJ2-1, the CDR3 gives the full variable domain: GAGVSQSPSNKVTEKGKDVELRCDPISGHTALYWYRQSLGQGLEFLIYFQGNSAPDKSGLPSDRFSAERTGGSVSTLTIQRTQQEDSAVYLCASSLTQPRRDEQFFGPGTRLTVL.

CDR3 in amino acids: CASSEQGNEQFF. The CDR3 nucleotides are TGTGCCAGCAGTGAACAGGGGAATGAGCAGTTCTTC. The chain recombines TRBV28 with TRBJ2-1; 7 bases fit TRBD1. CDR3 size: 12 residues. Trimming removed 5 bases from V and 7 bases from J; junction bases left unmatched: 2. Looked up from germline, CDR1 is MDHEN and CDR2 is SYDVKM. Supplemented by reference TRBV28 and TRBJ2-1, the full variable domain reads DVKVTQSSRYLVKRTGEKVFLECVQDMDHENMFWYRQDPGLGLRLIYFSYDVKMKEKGDIPEGYSVSREKKERFSLILESASTNQTSMYLCASSEQGNEQFFGPGTRLTVL.

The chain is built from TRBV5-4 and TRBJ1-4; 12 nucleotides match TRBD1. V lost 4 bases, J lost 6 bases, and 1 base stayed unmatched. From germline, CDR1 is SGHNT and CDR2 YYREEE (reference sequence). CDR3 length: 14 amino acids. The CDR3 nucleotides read TGTGCCAGCAGCCGGGACAGGGGGCATGAAAAACTGTTTTTT. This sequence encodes CASSRDRGHEKLFF.

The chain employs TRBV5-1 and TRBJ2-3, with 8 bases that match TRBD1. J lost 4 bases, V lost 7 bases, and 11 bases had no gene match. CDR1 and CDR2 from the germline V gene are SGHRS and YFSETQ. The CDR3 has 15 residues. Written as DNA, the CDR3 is TGCGCCAGCTACCTAACAGGGGGTCTGGCAGATACGCAGTATTTT. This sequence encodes CASYLTGGLADTQYF.

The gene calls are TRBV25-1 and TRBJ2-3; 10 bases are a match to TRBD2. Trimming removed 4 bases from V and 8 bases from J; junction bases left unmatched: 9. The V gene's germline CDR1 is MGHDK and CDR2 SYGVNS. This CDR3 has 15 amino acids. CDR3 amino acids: CASSVAGGGLATQYF. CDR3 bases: TGTGCCAGCAGTGTAGCGGGGGGTGGATTGGCTACGCAGTATTTT.

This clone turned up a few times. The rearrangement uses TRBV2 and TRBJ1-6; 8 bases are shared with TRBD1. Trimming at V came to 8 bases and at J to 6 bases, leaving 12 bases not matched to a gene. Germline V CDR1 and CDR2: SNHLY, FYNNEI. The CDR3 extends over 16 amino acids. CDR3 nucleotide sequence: TGTGCCAGCCGGGTGGCGGGGACAGGCCCTAATTCACCCCTCCACTTT. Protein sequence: CASRVAGTGPNSPLHF.

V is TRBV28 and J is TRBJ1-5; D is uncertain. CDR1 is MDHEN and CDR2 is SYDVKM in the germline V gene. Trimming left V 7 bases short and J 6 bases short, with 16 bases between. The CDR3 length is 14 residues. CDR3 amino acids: CASNRPGGGQPQHF. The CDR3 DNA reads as TGTGCCAGCAATCGGCCGGGAGGAGGTCAGCCCCAGCATTTT.

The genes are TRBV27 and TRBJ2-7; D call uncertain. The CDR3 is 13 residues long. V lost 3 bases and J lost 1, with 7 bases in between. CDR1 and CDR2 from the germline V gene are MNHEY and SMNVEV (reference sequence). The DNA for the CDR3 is TGTGCCAGCAGTTTGAGTCCTTCCTACGAGCAGTACTTC. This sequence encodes CASSLSPSYEQYF.

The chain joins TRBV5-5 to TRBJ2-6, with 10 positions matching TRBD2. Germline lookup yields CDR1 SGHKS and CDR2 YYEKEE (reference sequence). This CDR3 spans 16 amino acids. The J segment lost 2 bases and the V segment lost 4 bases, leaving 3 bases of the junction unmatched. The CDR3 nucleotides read TGTGCCAGCAGCGGAGCGGGGGGGCCTGGGGCCAACGTCCTGACTTTC. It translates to CASSGAGGPGANVLTF.

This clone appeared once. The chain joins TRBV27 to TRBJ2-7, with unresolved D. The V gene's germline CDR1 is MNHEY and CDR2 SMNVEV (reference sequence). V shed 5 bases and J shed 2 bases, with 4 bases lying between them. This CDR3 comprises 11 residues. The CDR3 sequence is CASSGAYEQYF. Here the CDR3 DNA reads TGTGCCAGCAGTGGAGCCTACGAGCAGTACTTC.

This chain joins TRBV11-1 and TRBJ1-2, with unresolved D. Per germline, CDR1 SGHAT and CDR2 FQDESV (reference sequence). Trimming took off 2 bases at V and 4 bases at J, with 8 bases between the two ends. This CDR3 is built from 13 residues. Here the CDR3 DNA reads TGTGCCAGCAGCTTACGGGGTTTCTATGGCTACACCTTC. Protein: CASSLRGFYGYTF.

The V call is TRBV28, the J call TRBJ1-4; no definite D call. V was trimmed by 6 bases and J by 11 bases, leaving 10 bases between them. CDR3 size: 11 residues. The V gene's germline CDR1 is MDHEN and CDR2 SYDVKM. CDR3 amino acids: CASRQTHKLFF. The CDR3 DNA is TGTGCCAGCAGACAGACGCATAAACTGTTTTTT. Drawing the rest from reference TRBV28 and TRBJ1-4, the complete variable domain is DVKVTQSSRYLVKRTGEKVFLECVQDMDHENMFWYRQDPGLGLRLIYFSYDVKMKEKGDIPEGYSVSREKKERFSLILESASTNQTSMYLCASRQTHKLFFGSGTQLSVL.

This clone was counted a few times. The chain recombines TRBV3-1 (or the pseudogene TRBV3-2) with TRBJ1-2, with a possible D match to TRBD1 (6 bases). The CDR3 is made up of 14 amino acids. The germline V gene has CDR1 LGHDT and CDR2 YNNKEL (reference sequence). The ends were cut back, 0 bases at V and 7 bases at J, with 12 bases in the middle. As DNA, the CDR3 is TGTGCCAGCAGCCAAGATCTACAGGGTTTTGGCTACACCTTC. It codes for CASSQDLQGFGYTF.